This TCR beta chain was sequenced for a study of CD8+CD57+ T cells in acquired aplastic anemia. About the research overall: Sorted CD4+ and CD8+ cells gave a mean 3.2 ug DNA, range roughly 0.18 to 30 ug.

A remark on this clonotype: Its antigen remains unknown.

The template used for profiling TCR beta VDJ and CDR3 was genomic DNA. TCRdb reprocessed the reads with MiXCR, giving one entry per CDR3 protein. The sample lists 250,000 to 300,000 distinct CDR3 sequences; 45% to 65% were seen once. The CDR3 totals 12 residues. The germline V gene has CDR1 SGHVS and CDR2 FQNEAQ. The J segment lost 15 bases and the V segment lost 5 bases, leaving 7 bases of the junction unmatched. Study-wide results and caveats: CD8+ Simpson's diversity did not differ significantly between patients and controls. Patients and controls had in common around 29 CD8+ CDR3 sequences.

The sequence came from a human donor with severe aplastic anemia or a healthy control (not recorded which). This chain connects TRBV7-8 to TRBJ2-2, with 9 bases matching TRBD1. Source material: sorted CD4+, CD8+, or CD8+CD57+ T cells (not recorded which) from PBMCs. Here the CDR3 DNA reads TGTGCCAGCAGCCTCGGGACAGGGAGGATGTTTTTT. Its translation is CASSLGTGRMFF.